Sequencing of this T cell receptor beta chain was carried out in a study of shared clonotypes between healthy human individuals. General observations from the study: Rarefaction demonstrated incomplete sorted-subset sequencing despite large depth.

Points on this clone: What it recognizes is unknown.

Trimming removed 8 bases from V and 2 bases from J, with 4 bases in between. Germline CDR1 and CDR2: SGHTA and FQGTGA. The CDR3 has 12 residues. Libraries were prepared by immunoSEQ multiplex PCR; TCRdb keeps only in-frame clonotypes and omits some of them. The data hold about 2.4 million clones, with around 94% observed a single time. The chain combines TRBV7-3 with TRBJ1-6; D ambiguous. The sample taken for sequencing was naive CD4+ T cells sorted from blood. This sample's subset: CD45RA+ positively selected. The source is a man younger than 35 in good health. DNA of the CDR3: TGTGCCAGCTCCACCTATAATTCACCCCTCCACTTT. Translating gives CASSTYNSPLHF.